The T cell receptor (beta chain) described here comes from a study of blood T cell repertoires in COVID-19 (dated by TCRdb to 2018 to 2021). With respect to the entire study: The collaborator samples originated in the United States, Italy and Spain and spanned the acute and convalescent phases of COVID-19. The material from the prospective study consisted of cDNA or gDNA derived from T cells, B-cell-depleted T cells, or PBMCs. Subjects who had been exposed to COVID-19, were actively infected with it, or had recovered from it provided the deeply sampled blood TCRbeta repertoires that made up the dataset. The repertoires were released in a freely available public database intended as a resource for research on the immune response to SARS-CoV-2. Samples were obtained from the ongoing ImmuneRACE study (first 160 participants) and from 1,200 or so subjects provided by 6 global collaborators. The sample metadata nearly always contained a de-identified subject ID, COVID-19 status, age in years and sex. Where HLA class I and class II types were available, the types were taken from metadata supplied by the sample provider, not from assay-based typing.

Beyond this particular receptor, the publication reports: The quantity of clinical and demographic metadata differed by source and by participant and was supplied without curation.

The immunoSEQ Assay, a bias-controlled multiplex PCR, was used to amplify TCRbeta CDR3 regions from genomic DNA. On the authors' methods: Within the assay, amplification of reference gene primers was used to estimate how many nucleated cells each sample contained. Sequence reads were collapsed and filtered to measure the absolute abundance of every unique TCRbeta CDR3 rearrangement. For each sample, productive Simpson clonality was calculated by taking the square root of Simpson's diversity index across productive rearrangements. As stored in TCRdb, this immuneACCESS dataset retains in-frame rearrangements with V and J assigned. A fraction of the clones does not appear; measured against another copy, unresolved V genes explain less than half of the discrepancy, and the remainder lacks a known reason. V, J and clone size derive from that table, while D and trimming were established from the DNA sequence. The sample records roughly 180,000 clones, roughly four fifths of which are singletons. The ten largest clonotypes hold roughly 9.6% of the sample.

In Seattle, one collaborating source enrolled patients while the infection was active and tracked those patients longitudinally over the course of disease. Collaborating institutions collected whole blood in K2EDTA tubes following their own protocols. Collaborator samples were shipped for TCRbeta analysis as frozen whole blood, isolated PBMCs, or DNA extracted from either sample type. With respect to this clone: No antigen is known for it. Within one base of it there is no much larger clone, and no base qualities were kept.

For CDR1 and CDR2, the germline V gene lists SGHTA and FQGNSA. Spanning cysteine to phenylalanine, the CDR3 consists of 16 amino acids. The entry retains the CDR3 DNA only, 48 bases that are in frame from base 1. After removal of 5 bases from V and 0 bases from J, the junction retains 7 bases not matched to a gene. This clonotype was obtained from a woman in her thirties or forties with COVID-19, enrolled during active disease. The sequenced sample consisted of peripheral blood. This sequence uses TRBV7-2 and TRBJ1-3; TRBD1 fits 7 bases in the junction. CDR3 protein: CASSRDRPRSGNTIYF. The DNA is as follows: TGTGCCAGCAGCCGGGACAGACCCCGCTCTGGAAACACCATATATTTT.